The clone carrying this T cell receptor beta chain was found a few times. Its antigen is undetermined. The data derive from a study of type 1 regulatory T cells. Study context: T-allo10 is an in vitro-generated, Tr1-enriched CD4 T cell product specific for alloantigen.

TCRdb processed the reads anew with MiXCR; each CDR3 protein has one entry. The profile shows more than 60,000 distinct CDR3 sequences, approximately 60% of them singletons. The study, taken as a whole, reports: Type 1 regulatory T cells had a more restricted TCR repertoire than non-type 1 regulatory T cells.

CDR1 and CDR2 from the germline V gene are DFQATT and SNEGSKA (reference sequence). V shed 6 bases and J 5 bases; nucleotides not matched to a gene: 11. CDR3 length: 15 amino acids. The V gene is TRBV20-1, the J gene TRBJ2-1; 9 nucleotides line up with TRBD1. This TCR was sampled from a human donor in good health. Material: cultured non-Tr1 T cells, either the whole culture or a sorted T cell fraction (not recorded which). In nucleotides, the CDR3 is TGCAGTGCGACCCACCCGGGACAGGGACACAATGAGCAGTTCTTC. It yields the protein CSATHPGQGHNEQFF.